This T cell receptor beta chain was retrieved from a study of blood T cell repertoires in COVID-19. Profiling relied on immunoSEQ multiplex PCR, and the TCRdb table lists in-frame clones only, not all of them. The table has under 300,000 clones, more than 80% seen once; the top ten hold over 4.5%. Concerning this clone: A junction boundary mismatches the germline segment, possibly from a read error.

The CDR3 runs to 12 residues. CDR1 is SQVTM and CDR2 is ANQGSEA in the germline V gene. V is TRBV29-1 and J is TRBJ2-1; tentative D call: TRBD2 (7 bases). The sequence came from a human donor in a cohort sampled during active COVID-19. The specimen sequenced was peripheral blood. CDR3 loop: CSVDLAGARGLF. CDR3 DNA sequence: TGCAGCGTTGATTTGGCGGGGGCCCGGGGGCTCTTC.